This TCR beta chain stems from a study of cytomegalovirus exposure and HLA in healthy donors. The study's findings and limits: Per a later analysis, 15,000 to 20,000 TCR beta sequences showed association with HLA alleles at 0.05 false discovery rate. A prior analysis recorded that most TCR beta V segments were productive about 87% or about 30% of the time.

PCR involved 60 Vbeta and 13 Jbeta primers. Repertoires were generated with immunoSEQ multiplex PCR, while TCRdb's copy carries only in-frame clones and drops some. Of approximately 150,000 clones listed, around 79% were seen once; the top ten hold about 5.2%. Regarding this clone: Antigen: not known.

In germline, CDR1 is SGDLS, CDR2 YYNGEE. The CDR3 totals 14 residues. Trimming pared 0 bases from V and 1 base from J, leaving 8 bases between. This rearrangement joins TRBV9 to TRBJ2-7; D not certain. The source material was PBMCs. The receptor was isolated from a man between 25 and 39 years old in good health and CMV-seropositive. The CDR3 reads CASSVGAVSYEQYF. CDR3 in DNA: TGTGCCAGCAGCGTAGGCGCGGTATCCTACGAGCAGTACTTC.